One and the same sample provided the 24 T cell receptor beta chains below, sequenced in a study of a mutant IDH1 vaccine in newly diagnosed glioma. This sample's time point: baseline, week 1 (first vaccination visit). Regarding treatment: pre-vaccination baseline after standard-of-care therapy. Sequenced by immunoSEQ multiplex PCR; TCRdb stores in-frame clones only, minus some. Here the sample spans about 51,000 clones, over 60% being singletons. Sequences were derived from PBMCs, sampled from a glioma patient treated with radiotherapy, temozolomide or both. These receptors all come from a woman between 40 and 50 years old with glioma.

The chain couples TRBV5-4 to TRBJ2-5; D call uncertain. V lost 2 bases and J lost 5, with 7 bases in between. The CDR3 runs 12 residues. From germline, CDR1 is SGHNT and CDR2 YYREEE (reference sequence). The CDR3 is CASSFSRETQYF. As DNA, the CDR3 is TGTGCCAGCAGCTTTTCCAGGGAGACCCAGTACTTC.

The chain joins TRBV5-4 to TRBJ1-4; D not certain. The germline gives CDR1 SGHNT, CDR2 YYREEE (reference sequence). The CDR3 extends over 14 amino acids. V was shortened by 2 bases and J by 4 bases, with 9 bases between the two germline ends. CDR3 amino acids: CASSFYGVNEKLFF. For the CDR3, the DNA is TGTGCCAGCAGCTTCTACGGGGTTAATGAAAAACTGTTTTTT.

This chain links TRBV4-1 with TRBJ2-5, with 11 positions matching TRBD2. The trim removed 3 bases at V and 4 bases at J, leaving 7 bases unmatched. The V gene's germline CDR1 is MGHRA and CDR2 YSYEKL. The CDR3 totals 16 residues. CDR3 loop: CASSQLGLAGRETQYF. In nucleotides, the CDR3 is TGCGCCAGCAGCCAGCTCGGACTAGCGGGTAGAGAGACCCAGTACTTC.

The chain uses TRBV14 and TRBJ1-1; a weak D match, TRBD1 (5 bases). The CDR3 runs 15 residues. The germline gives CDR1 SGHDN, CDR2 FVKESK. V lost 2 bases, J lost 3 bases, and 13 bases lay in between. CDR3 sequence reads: CASSQLQGPYTEAFF. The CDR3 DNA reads TGTGCCAGCAGCCAACTTCAGGGTCCGTACACTGAAGCTTTCTTT. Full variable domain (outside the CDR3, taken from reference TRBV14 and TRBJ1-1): EAGVTQFPSHSVIEKGQTVTLRCDPISGHDNLYWYRRVMGKEIKFLLHFVKESKQDESGMPNNRFLAERTGGTYSTLKVQPAELEDSGVYFCASSQLQGPYTEAFFGQGTRLTVV.

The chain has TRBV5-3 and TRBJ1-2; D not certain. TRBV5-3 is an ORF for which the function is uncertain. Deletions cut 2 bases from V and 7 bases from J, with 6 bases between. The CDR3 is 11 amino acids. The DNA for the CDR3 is TGTGCCAGAAGCTTCGTCCCTGGCTACACCTTC. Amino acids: CARSFVPGYTF.

The CDR3 DNA reads as TGTGCCATCAGTGAGAGCGGCGCCTACAATGAGCAGTTCTTC. This translates into CAISESGAYNEQFF. This chain uses TRBV10-3 with TRBJ2-1, with D perhaps TRBD2 (5 bases). Germline CDR1 is ENHRY and CDR2 is SYGVKD. Trimming stripped 2 bases from V and 2 bases from J, with 7 bases between. The CDR3 is 14 amino acids.

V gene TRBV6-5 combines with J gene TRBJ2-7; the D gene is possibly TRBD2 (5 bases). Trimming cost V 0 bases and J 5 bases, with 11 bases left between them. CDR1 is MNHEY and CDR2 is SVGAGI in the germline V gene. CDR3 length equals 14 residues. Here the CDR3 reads CASSYSYWRDEQYF. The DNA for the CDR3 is TGTGCCAGCAGTTACTCATACTGGCGGGACGAGCAGTACTTC.

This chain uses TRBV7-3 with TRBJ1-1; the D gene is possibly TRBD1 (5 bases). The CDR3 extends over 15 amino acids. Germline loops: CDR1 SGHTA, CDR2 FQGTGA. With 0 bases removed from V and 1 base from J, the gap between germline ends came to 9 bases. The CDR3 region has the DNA TGTGCCAGCAGCTTAACCCCACAGGAGAACACTGAAGCTTTCTTT. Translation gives CASSLTPQENTEAFF.

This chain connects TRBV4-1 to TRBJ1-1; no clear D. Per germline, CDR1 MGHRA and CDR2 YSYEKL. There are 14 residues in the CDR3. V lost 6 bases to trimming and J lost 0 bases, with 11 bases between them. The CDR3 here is CASSHGGVNTEAFF. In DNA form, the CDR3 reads TGCGCCAGCAGTCATGGCGGGGTGAACACTGAAGCTTTCTTT.

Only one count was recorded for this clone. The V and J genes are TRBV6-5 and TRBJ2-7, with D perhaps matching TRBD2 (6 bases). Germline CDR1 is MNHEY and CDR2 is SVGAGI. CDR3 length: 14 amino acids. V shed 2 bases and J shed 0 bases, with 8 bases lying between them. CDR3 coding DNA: TGTGCCAGCAGTTACGGACTAACCTCCTACGAGCAGTACTTC. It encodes CASSYGLTSYEQYF.

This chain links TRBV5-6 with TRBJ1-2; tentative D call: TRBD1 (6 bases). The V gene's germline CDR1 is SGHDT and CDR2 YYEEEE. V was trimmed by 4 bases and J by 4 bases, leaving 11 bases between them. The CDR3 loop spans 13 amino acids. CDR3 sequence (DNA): TGTGCCAGCAGCCCAACAGGGACCTATGGCTACACCTTC. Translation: CASSPTGTYGYTF.

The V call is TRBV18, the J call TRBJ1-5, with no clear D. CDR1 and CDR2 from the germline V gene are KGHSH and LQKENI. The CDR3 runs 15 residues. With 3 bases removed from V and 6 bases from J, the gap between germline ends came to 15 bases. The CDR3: CASSPGRRAGQPQHF. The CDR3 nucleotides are TGTGCCAGCTCACCTGGGAGGAGGGCAGGTCAGCCCCAGCATTTT.

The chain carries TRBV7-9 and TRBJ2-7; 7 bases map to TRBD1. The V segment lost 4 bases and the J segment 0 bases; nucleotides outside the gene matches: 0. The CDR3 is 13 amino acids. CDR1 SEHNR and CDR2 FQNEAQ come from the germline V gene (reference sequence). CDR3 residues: CASSWDSSYEQYF. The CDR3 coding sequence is TGTGCCAGCAGCTGGGACAGCTCCTACGAGCAGTACTTC.

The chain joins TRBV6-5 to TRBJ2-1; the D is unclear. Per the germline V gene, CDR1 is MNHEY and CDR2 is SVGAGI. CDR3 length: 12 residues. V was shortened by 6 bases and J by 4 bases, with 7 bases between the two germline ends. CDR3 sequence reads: CASRGVYNEQFF. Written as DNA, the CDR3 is TGTGCCAGCAGGGGCGTATACAATGAGCAGTTCTTC.

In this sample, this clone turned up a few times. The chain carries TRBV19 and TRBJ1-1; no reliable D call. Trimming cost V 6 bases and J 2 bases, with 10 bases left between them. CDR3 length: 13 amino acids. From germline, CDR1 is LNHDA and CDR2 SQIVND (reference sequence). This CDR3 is CASSRTRNTEAFF. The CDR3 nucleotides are TGTGCCAGTAGCCGGACGAGAAACACTGAAGCTTTCTTT.

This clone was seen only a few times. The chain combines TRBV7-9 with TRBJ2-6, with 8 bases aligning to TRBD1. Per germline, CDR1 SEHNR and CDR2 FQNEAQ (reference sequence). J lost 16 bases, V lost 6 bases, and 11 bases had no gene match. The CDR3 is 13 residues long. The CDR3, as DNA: TGTGCCAGCAGGTCTACCGGGACAGGCTTTCTGACTTTC. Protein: CASRSTGTGFLTF.

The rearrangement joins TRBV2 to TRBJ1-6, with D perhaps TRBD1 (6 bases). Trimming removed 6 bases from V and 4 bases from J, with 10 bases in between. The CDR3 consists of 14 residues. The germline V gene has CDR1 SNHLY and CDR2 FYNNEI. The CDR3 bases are TGTGCCAGCAGCCACAGGGTTTATAATTCACCCCTCCACTTT. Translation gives CASSHRVYNSPLHF.

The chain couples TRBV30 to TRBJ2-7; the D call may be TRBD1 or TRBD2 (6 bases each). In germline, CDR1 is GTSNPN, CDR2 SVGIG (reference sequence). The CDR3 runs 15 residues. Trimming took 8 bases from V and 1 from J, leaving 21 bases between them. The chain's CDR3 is CARARGGGPSYEQYF. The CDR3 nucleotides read TGTGCCCGGGCGAGAGGAGGGGGGCCTTCCTACGAGCAGTACTTC. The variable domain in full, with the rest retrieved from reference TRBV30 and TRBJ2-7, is SQTIHQWPATLVQPVGSPLSLECTVEGTSNPNLYWYRQAAGRGLQLLFYSVGIGQISSEVPQNLSASRPQDRQFILSSKKLLLSDSGFYLCARARGGGPSYEQYFGPGTRLTVT.

CDR3 sequence reads: CAWRRDRAIVNRDTF. The CDR3 bases are TGTGCCTGGAGAAGGGACAGGGCCATCGTGAATCGAGACACCTTC. V is TRBV30 and J is TRBJ1-2; 9 bases match TRBD1. J lost 12 bases, V lost 3 bases, and 17 bases had no gene match. CDR1 and CDR2 from the germline V gene are GTSNPN and SVGIG (reference sequence). The CDR3 runs to 15 residues.

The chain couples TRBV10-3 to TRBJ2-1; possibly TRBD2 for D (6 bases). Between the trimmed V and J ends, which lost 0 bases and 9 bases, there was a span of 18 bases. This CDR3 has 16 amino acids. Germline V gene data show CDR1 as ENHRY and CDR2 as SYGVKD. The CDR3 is CAISESNGGARPEQFF. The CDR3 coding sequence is TGTGCCATCAGTGAGTCGAACGGAGGGGCGCGTCCTGAGCAGTTCTTC.

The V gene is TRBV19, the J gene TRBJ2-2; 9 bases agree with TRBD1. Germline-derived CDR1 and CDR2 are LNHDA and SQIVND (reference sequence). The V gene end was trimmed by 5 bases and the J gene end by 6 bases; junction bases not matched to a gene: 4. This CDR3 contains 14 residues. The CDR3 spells CASSHRGLAGELFF. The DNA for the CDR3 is TGTGCCAGTAGTCACAGGGGGCTAGCCGGGGAGCTGTTTTTT.

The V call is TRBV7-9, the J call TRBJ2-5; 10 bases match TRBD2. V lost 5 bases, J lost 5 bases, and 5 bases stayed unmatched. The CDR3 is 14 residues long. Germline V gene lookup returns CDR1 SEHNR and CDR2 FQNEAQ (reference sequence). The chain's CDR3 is CASSPSGGAETQYF. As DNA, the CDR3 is TGTGCCAGCAGCCCCAGCGGGGGGGCGGAGACCCAGTACTTC. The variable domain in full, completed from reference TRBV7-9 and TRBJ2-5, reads DTGVSQNPRHKITKRGQNVTFRCDPISEHNRLYWYRQTLGQGPEFLTYFQNEAQLEKSRLLSDRFSAERPKGSFSTLEIQRTEQGDSAMYLCASSPSGGAETQYFGPGTRLLVL.

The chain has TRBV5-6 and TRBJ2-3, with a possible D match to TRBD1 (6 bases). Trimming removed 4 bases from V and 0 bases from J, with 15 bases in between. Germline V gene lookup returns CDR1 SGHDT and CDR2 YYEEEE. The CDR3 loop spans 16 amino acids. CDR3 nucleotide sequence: TGTGCCAGCAGCCACAGCCAGGGACAAAGCACAGATACGCAGTATTTT. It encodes CASSHSQGQSTDTQYF.

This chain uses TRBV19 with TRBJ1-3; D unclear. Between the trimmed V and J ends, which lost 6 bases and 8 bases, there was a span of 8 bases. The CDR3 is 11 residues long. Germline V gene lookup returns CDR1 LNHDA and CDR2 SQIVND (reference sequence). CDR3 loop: CASSRWDTIYF. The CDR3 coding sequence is TGTGCCAGTAGCCGTTGGGACACCATATATTTT.